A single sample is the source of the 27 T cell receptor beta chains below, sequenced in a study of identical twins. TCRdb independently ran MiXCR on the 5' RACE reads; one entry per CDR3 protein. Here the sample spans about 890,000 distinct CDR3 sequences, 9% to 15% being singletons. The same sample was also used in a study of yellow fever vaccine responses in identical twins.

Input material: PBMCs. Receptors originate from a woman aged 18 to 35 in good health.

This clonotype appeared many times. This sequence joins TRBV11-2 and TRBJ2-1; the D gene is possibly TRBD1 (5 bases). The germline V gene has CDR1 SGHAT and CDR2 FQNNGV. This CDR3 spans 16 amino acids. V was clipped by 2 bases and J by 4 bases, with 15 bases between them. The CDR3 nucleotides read TGTGCCAGCAGCTTAATTGGGCAGGGTGGGTACAATGAGCAGTTCTTC. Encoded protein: CASSLIGQGGYNEQFF.

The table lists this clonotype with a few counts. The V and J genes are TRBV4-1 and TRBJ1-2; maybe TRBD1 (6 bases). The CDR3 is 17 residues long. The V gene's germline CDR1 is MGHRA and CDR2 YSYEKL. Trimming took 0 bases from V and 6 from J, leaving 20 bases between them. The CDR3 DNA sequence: TGCGCCAGCAGCCAAGAAGTTTTGCAGGGGAGGACAAATGGCTACACCTTC. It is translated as CASSQEVLQGRTNGYTF.

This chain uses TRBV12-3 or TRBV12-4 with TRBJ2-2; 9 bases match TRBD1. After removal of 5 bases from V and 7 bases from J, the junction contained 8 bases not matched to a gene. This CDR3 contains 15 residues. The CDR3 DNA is TGTGCCAGCAGTACAACCGGGACAGGGATCGGGGAGCTGTTTTTT. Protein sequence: CASSTTGTGIGELFF.

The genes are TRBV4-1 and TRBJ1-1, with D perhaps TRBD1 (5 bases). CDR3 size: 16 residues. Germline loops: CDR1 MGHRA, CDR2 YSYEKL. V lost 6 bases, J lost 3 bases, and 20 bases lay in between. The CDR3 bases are TGCGCCAGCAGGCCGGACCCCGCAGGGCTGGACACTGAAGCTTTCTTT. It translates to CASRPDPAGLDTEAFF.

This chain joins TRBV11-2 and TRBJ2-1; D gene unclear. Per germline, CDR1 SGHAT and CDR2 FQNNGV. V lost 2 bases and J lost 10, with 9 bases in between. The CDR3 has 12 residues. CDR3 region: CASSLRSWEQFF. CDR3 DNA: TGTGCCAGCAGCTTACGTTCGTGGGAGCAGTTCTTC.

In DNA, the CDR3 is TGTGCCAGCAGTCTAGGATCGGCGGGGGGTGATATAAATGAGCAGTTCTTC. Its protein product is CASSLGSAGGDINEQFF. J is TRBJ2-1 and V is TRBV7-8; 8 bases are shared with TRBD2. Germline V gene data show CDR1 as SGHVS and CDR2 as FQNEAQ. V gave up 6 bases and J gave up 7 bases; unmatched junction bases: 17. The CDR3 has 17 amino acids.

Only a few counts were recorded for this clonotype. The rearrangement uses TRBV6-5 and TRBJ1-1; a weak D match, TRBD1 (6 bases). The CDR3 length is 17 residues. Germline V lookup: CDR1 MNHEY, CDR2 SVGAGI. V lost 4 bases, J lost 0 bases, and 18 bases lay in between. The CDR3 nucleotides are TGTGCCAGCAGTTCCTCGAAGTCAGGGGACATGAACACTGAAGCTTTCTTT. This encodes CASSSSKSGDMNTEAFF.

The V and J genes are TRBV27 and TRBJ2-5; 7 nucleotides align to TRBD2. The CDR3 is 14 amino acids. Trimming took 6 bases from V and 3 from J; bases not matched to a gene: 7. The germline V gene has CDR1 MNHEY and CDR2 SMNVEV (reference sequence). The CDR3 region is CASSFLRGEETQYF. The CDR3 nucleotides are TGTGCCAGCAGCTTCCTTCGGGGGGAAGAGACCCAGTACTTC.

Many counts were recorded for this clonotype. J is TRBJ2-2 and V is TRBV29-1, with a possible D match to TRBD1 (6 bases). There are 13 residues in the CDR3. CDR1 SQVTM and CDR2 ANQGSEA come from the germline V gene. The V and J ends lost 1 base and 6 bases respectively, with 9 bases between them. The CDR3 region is CSVEGRGSGELFF. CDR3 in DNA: TGCAGCGTTGAAGGCAGGGGCTCCGGGGAGCTGTTTTTT.

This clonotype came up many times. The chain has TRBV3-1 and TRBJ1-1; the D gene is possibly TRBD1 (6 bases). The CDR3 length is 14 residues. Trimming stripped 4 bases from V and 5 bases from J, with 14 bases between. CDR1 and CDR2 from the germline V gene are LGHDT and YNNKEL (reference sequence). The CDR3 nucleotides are TGTGCCAGCAGCCCCCGCGGGGGCGGGACTGAAGCTTTCTTT. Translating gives CASSPRGGGTEAFF.

The CDR3 coding sequence is TGTGCCAGCAGCAAAGGACCCAGGGGAGCAGATACGCAGTATTTT. As protein: CASSKGPRGADTQYF. The chain employs TRBV21-1 and TRBJ2-3; no DNA check was done on the table's D call, TRBD1. TRBV21-1 is tagged as a pseudogene. This CDR3 spans 15 amino acids.

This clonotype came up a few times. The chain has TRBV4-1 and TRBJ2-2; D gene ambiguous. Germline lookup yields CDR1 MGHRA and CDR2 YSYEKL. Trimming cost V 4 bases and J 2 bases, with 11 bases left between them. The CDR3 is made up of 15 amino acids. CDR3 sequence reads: CASSPGGFNTGELFF. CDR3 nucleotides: TGCGCCAGCAGCCCTGGCGGCTTCAACACCGGGGAGCTGTTTTTT.

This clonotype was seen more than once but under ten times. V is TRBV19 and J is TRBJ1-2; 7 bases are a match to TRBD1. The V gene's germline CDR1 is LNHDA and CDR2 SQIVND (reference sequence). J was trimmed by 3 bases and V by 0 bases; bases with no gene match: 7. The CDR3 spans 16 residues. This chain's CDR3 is CASSIDSRGQYYGYTF. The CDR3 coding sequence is TGTGCCAGTAGTATAGATTCTAGGGGACAGTACTATGGCTACACCTTC.

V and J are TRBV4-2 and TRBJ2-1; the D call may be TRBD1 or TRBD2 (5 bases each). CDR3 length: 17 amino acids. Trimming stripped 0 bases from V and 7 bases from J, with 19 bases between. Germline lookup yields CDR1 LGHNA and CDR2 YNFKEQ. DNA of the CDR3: TGTGCCAGCAGCCAAGAAGGCTCTTATATAGAGGGGAATGAGCAGTTCTTC. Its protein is CASSQEGSYIEGNEQFF.

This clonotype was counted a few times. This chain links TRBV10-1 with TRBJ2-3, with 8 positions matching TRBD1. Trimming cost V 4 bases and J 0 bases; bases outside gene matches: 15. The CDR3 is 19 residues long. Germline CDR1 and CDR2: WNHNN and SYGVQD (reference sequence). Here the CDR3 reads CASSGSPGQGALSTDTQYF. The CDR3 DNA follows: TGCGCCAGCAGTGGTAGCCCCGGGCAGGGGGCTTTAAGCACAGATACGCAGTATTTT.

CDR3 protein: CASSQATGLYNEQFF. The CDR3 bases are TGTGCCAGCAGCCAAGCCACAGGGTTATACAATGAGCAGTTCTTC. The V call is TRBV3-1, the J call TRBJ2-1; tentatively, D is TRBD1 (6 bases). The V end lost 1 base, the J end lost 4 bases, and 11 bases lay between the germline ends. Germline CDR1 and CDR2: LGHDT and YNNKEL (reference sequence). This CDR3 has 15 residues.

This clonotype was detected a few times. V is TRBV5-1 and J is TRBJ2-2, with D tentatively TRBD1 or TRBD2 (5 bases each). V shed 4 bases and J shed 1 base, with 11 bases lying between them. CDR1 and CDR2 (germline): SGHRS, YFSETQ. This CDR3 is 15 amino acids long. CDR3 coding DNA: TGCGCCAGCAGCGCCGGGACCCTGAACACCGGGGAGCTGTTTTTT. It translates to CASSAGTLNTGELFF.

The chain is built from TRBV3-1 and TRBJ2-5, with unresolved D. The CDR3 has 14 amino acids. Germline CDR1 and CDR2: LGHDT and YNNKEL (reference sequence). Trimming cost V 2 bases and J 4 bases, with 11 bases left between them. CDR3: CASSQPVEGETQYF. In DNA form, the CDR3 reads TGTGCCAGCAGCCAACCAGTGGAAGGAGAGACCCAGTACTTC.

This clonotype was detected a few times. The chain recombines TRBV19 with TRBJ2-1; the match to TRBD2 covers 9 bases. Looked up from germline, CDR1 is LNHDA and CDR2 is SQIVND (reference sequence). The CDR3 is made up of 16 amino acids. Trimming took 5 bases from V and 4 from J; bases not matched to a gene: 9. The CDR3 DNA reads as TGTGCCAGTAGTGCCTCAGCGGGAGGTTCGTACAATGAGCAGTTCTTC. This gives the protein CASSASAGGSYNEQFF.

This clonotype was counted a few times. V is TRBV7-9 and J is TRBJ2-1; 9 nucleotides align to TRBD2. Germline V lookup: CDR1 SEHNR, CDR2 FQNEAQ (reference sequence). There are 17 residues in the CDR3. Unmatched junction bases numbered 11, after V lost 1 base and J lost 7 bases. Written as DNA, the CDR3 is TGTGCCAGCAGCTTAGATCCCGCCCGGCTAGCGGGAAATGAGCAGTTCTTC. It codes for CASSLDPARLAGNEQFF.

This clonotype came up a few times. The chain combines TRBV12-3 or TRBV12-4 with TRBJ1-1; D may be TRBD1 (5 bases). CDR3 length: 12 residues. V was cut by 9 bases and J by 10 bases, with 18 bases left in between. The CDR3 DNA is TGTGCCAGTGAACCGGGCCCCGGGGGAGCTTTCTTT. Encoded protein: CASEPGPGGAFF.

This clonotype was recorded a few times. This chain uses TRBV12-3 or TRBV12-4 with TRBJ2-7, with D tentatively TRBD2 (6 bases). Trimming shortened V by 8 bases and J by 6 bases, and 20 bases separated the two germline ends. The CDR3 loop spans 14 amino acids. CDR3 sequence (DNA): TGTGCCAGCGGGGATATGGGAGCGGGCCGCGAGCAGTACTTC. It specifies CASGDMGAGREQYF.

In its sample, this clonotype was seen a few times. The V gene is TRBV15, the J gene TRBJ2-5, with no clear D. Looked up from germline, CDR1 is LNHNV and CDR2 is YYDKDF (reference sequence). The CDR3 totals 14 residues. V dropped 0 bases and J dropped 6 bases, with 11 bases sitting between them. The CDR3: CATSRDLDRKTQYF. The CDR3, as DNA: TGTGCCACCAGCAGAGATCTCGATAGGAAGACCCAGTACTTC.

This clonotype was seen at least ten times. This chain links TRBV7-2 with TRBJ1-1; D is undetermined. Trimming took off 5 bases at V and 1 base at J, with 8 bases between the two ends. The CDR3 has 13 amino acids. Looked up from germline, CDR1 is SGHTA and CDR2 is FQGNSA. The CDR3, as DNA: TGTGCCAGCAGCCCAACACCGAACACTGAAGCTTTCTTT. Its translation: CASSPTPNTEAFF. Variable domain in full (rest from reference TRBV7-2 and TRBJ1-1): GAGVSQSPSNKVTEKGKDVELRCDPISGHTALYWYRQSLGQGLEFLIYFQGNSAPDKSGLPSDRFSAERTGGSVSTLTIQRTQQEDSAVYLCASSPTPNTEAFFGQGTRLTVV.

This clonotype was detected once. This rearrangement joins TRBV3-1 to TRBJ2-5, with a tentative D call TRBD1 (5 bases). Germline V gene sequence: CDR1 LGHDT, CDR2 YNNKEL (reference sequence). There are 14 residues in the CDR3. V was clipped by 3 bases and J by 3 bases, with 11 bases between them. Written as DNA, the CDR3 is TGTGCCAGCAGCCATGTAGACAGAAAAGAGACCCAGTACTTC. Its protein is CASSHVDRKETQYF.

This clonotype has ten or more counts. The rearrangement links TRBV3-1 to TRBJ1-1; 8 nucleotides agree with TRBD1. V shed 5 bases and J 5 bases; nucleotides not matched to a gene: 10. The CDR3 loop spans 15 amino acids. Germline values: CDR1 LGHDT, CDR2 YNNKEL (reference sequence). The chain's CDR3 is CASSARDRSQTEAFF. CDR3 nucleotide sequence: TGTGCCAGCAGCGCCCGGGACAGGAGTCAAACTGAAGCTTTCTTT.

The CDR3 DNA reads as TGTGCCAGCAGTTTTCAGGGGACCCTTGACGAGCAGTACTTC. Its protein product is CASSFQGTLDEQYF. The chain uses TRBV12-3 or TRBV12-4 and TRBJ2-7; D is possibly TRBD1 (6 bases). The CDR3 sequence is 14 residues long. Trimming left V 3 bases short and J 5 bases short, with 14 bases between.